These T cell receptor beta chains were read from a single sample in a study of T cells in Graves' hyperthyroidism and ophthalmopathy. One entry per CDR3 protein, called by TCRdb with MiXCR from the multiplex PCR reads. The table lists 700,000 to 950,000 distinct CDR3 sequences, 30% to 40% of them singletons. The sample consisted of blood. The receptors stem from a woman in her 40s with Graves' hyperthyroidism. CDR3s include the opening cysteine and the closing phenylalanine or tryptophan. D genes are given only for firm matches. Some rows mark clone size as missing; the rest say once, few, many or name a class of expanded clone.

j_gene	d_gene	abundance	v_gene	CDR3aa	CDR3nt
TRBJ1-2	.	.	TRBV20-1	CSATLGGQAYGYTF	TGCAGTGCTACCCTGGGGGGGCAGGCCTATGGCTACACCTTC
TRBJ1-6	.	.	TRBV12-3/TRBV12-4	CASSPQEAANSPLHF	TGTGCCAGCAGCCCTCAGGAGGCAGCTAATTCACCCCTCCACTTT
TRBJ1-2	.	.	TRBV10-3	CAISPQERQYGYTF	TGTGCCATCAGCCCCCAGGAGAGGCAGTATGGCTACACCTTC
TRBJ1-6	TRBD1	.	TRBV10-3	CASSYSFWDRNSPLHF	TGTGCCAGCAGTTACTCGTTCTGGGACAGAAATTCACCCCTCCACTTT
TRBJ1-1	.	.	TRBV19	CASSINDRATEAFF	TGTGCCAGTAGTATAAACGACCGGGCCACTGAAGCTTTCTTT
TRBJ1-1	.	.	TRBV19	CASSISSGGTEAFF	TGTGCCAGTAGTATTAGTAGTGGGGGCACTGAAGCTTTCTTT
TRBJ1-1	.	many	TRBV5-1	CASSLGEEGEAFF	TGCGCCAGCAGCTTGGGGGAAGAGGGTGAAGCTTTCTTT
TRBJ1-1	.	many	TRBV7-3	CASSLNGAGTEAFF	TGTGCCAGCAGCTTAAACGGGGCGGGCACTGAAGCTTTCTTT
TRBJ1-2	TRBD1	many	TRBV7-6	CASSLFPPGQNYGYTF	TGTGCCAGCAGCTTGTTCCCGCCGGGACAGAACTATGGCTACACCTTC
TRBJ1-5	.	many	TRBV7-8	CASSLTGGGNQPQHF	TGTGCCAGCAGCCTGACAGGCGGGGGCAATCAGCCCCAGCATTTT
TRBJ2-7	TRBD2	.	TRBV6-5	CASSFAGTSSYGQYF	TGTGCCAGCAGTTTCGCCGGGACTAGCAGCTACGGGCAGTACTTC
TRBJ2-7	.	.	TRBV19	CASNPSQDNLIYEQYF	TGTGCCAGCAACCCATCACAGGACAACCTTATATACGAGCAGTACTTC
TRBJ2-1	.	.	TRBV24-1	CATSAVLVNEQFF	TGTGCCACCAGTGCAGTACTAGTAAATGAGCAGTTCTTC
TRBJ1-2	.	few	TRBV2	CASSFTDSRNYGYTF	TGTGCCAGCAGTTTTACGGACAGTCGTAACTATGGCTACACCTTC
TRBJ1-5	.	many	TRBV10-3	CAISEPPDQPQHF	TGTGCCATCAGTGAGCCTCCCGATCAGCCCCAGCATTTT
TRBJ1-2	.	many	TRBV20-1	CSALLGAWGNYGYTF	TGCAGTGCCCTCCTCGGGGCATGGGGGAACTATGGCTACACCTTC
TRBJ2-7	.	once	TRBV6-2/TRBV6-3	CASSYRAGGTYEQYF	TGTGCCAGCAGTTACAGGGCAGGAGGCACCTACGAGCAGTACTTC